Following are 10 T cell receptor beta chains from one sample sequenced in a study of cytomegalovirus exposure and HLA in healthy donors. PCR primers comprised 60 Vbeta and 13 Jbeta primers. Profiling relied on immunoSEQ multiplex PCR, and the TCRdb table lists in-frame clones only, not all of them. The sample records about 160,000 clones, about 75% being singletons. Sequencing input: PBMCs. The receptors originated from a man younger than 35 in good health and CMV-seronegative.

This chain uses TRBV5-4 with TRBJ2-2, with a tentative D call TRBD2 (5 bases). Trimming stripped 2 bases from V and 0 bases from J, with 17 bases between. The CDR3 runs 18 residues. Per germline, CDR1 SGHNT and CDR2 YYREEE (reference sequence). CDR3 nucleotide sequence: TGTGCCAGCAGCTTAAGCGCGCGGAGCGGTCCGAACACCGGGGAGCTGTTTTTT. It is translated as CASSLSARSGPNTGELFF.

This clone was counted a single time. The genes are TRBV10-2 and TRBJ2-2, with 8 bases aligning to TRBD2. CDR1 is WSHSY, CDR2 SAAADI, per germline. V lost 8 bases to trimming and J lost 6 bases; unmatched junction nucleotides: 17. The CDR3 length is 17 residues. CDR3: CASEEAFGLAPPGELFF. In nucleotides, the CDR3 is TGCGCCAGCGAGGAGGCCTTTGGACTAGCTCCCCCCGGGGAGCTGTTTTTT.

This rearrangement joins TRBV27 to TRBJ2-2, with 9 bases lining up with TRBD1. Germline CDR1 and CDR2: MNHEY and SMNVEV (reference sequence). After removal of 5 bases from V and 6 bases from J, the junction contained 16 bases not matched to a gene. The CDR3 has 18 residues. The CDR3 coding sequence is TGTGCCAGCAGTCCTTACAGACGGGGACAGGGTAGGGCCGGGGAGCTGTTTTTT. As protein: CASSPYRRGQGRAGELFF.

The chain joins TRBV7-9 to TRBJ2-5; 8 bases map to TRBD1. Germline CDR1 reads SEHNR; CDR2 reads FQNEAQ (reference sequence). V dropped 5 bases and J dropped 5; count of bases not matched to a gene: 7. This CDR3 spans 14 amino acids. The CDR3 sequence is CASSHGQGGETQYF. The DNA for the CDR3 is TGTGCCAGCAGCCACGGACAGGGTGGGGAGACCCAGTACTTC.

The CDR3, as DNA: TGTGCCAGCAGATTACCGGGACTCGTCACAGATACGCAGTATTTT. Its translation is CASRLPGLVTDTQYF. This chain joins TRBV7-2 and TRBJ2-3, with a tentative D call TRBD2 (6 bases). This CDR3 is 15 amino acids long. Germline V gene lookup returns CDR1 SGHTA and CDR2 FQGNSA. V was pared by 6 bases and J by 2 bases, with 15 bases between. Supplemented by reference TRBV7-2 and TRBJ2-3, the full variable domain reads GAGVSQSPSNKVTEKGKDVELRCDPISGHTALYWYRQSLGQGLEFLIYFQGNSAPDKSGLPSDRFSAERTGGSVSTLTIQRTQQEDSAVYLCASRLPGLVTDTQYFGPGTRLTVL.

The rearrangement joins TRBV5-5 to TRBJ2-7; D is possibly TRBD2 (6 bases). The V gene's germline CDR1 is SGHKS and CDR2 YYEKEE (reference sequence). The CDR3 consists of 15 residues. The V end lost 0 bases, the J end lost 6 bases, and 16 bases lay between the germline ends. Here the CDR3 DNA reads TGTGCCAGCAGCTTGGAGCCCCAAGTAGCGGTCGAGCAGTACTTC. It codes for CASSLEPQVAVEQYF.

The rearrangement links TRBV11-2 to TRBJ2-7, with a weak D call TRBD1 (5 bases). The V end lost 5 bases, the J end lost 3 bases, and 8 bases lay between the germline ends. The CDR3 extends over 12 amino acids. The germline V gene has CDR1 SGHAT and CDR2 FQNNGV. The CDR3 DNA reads TGTGCCAGCAGCCTCAGGGTCTACGAGCAGTACTTC. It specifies CASSLRVYEQYF.

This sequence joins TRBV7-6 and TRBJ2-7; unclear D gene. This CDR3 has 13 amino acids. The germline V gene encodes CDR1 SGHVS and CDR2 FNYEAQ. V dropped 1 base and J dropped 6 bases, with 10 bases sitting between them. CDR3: CASSLGVDAEQYF. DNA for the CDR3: TGTGCCAGCAGCTTAGGAGTAGATGCCGAGCAGTACTTC.

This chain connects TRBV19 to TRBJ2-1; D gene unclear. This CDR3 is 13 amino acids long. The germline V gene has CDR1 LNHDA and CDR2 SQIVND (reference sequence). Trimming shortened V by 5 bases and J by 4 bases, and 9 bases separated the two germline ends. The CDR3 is CASSGLSYNEQFF. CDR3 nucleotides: TGTGCCAGTAGTGGGCTTTCTTACAATGAGCAGTTCTTC.

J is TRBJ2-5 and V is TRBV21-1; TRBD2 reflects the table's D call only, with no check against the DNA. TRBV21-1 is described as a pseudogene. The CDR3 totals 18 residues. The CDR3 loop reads CASSKAERGGVPQETQYF. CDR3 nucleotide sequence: TGTGCCAGCAGCAAAGCCGAAAGAGGAGGGGTCCCCCAAGAGACCCAGTACTTC.